A selection of T cell receptor beta chains follows, all from one sample in a study of response to subunit inactivated influenza vaccine. TCRdb recomputed calls from the RT-PCR reads with MiXCR, one row per CDR3 protein. The table shows 450,000 to 500,000 distinct CDR3 sequences, with approximately 11% occurring only once. The starting material was PBMCs from blood, obtained around seven weeks after vaccination. Every receptor here comes from a man aged 50 or older who received an inactivated influenza vaccine. The CDR3 runs from the conserved cysteine through the conserved F or W. Fields, in order: V gene, clone size, D gene, J gene, CDR3 DNA, CDR3 protein. A D gene is named only where the DNA matches it firmly. Only some rows state a clone size, as once, few, many or a class for expanded clones.

>TRBV15|many|NA|TRBJ2-3
TGTGCCACCAGCAGAGAGGACCTCGGGACCCTGACCTCAGATACGCAGTATTTT
CATSREDLGTLTSDTQYF
>TRBV5-1|few|NA|TRBJ2-6
TGCGCCAGCAGCCCCGGCGGGGAGCCTGGGGCCAACGTCCTGACTTTC
CASSPGGEPGANVLTF
>TRBV7-9|many|NA|TRBJ2-3
TGTGCCAGCAGCCTCCCCCCCACAGATACGCAGTATTTT
CASSLPPTDTQYF
>TRBV4-1|many|NA|TRBJ2-3
TGCGCCAGCAGCTATGAGTCCAGCGGTCGTCGTGATACGCAGTATTTT
CASSYESSGRRDTQYF
>TRBV29-1|many|TRBD2|TRBJ2-1
TGCAGCGTTGAAGGGGGGGGAACATACAATGAGCAGTTCTTC
CSVEGGGTYNEQFF
>TRBV15|NA|NA|TRBJ2-5
TGTGCCACCAGCAGAGGTGGTCCGGATCGAGAGACCCAGTACTTC
CATSRGGPDRETQYF
>TRBV5-1|few|NA|TRBJ2-1
TGCGCCAGCACCCCGCTGGGGGCGTACGAGCAGTTCTTC
CASTPLGAYEQFF
>TRBV29-1|NA|TRBD1|TRBJ2-3
TGCAGCGGTAAAGACGGGACAGCGAGCACAGATACGCAGTATTTT
CSGKDGTASTDTQYF
>TRBV7-9|NA|NA|TRBJ2-3
TGTGCAGGAGGAGCCCAGACAGGGAGGGGCACAGATACGCAGTATTTT
CAGGAQTGRGTDTQYF
>TRBV6-1|many|TRBD2|TRBJ2-5
TGTGCCAGCAGTGAACAGGGACTAGCGGGGGCGCAAACCTACCAAGAGACCCAGTACTTC
CASSEQGLAGAQTYQETQYF
>TRBV7-9|NA|TRBD1|TRBJ2-3
TGTGCCAGCAGCAACAGGGGTCCGACCACAGATACGCAGTATTTT
CASSNRGPTTDTQYF
>TRBV6-2/TRBV6-3|many|TRBD1|TRBJ2-7
TGTGCCAGCAGTAAGAAGGGGGCACGAGGCGAGCAGTACTTC
CASSKKGARGEQYF
>TRBV28|NA|NA|TRBJ2-7
TGTGCCAGCAGTCCCAATTGGGGGGAGCAGTACTTC
CASSPNWGEQYF
>TRBV29-1|many|NA|TRBJ2-7
TGCAGCGTCTTGATAGCCAGCACGGGCGAGCAGTACTTC
CSVLIASTGEQYF
>TRBV7-2|few|NA|TRBJ2-2
TGTGCCAGCAGCAAACGGACAAGGGCTGCAGCCGGGGAGCTGTTTTTT
CASSKRTRAAAGELFF
>TRBV4-2|NA|NA|TRBJ2-6
TGTGCCAGCAGCCCCCTTGAGGACTATGGGGCCAACGTCCTGACTTTC
CASSPLEDYGANVLTF
>TRBV27|NA|NA|TRBJ2-7
TGTGCCAGCAGTTTTTCGACATTTAGCTTCTACGAGCAGTACTTC
CASSFSTFSFYEQYF
>TRBV6-5|many|NA|TRBJ2-1
TGTGCCAGCAGTTACGGGGACCTTTCCTACAATGAGCAGTTCTTC
CASSYGDLSYNEQFF
>TRBV6-1|few|NA|TRBJ2-1
TGTGCCAGCAGTGAAGCTCTTGAGCAGTTCTTC
CASSEALEQFF
>TRBV2|NA|NA|TRBJ2-3
TGTGCCAGCAGTGAGGGGACAAGAGGAACGCAGTATTTT
CASSEGTRGTQYF